This T cell receptor beta chain is from a study of regulatory T cells in long-lasting Graves disease. V dropped 5 bases and J dropped 5; count of bases not matched to a gene: 5. The CDR3 loop spans 14 amino acids. Germline CDR1 is SQVTM and CDR2 is ANQGSEA. General observations from the study: When disease was persistent, TRBV28, TRBJ1-2 and TRBJ2-5 were the favored segments. Between persistent patients, fewer than 3,500 public clonotypes were shared, exceeding the approximately 870 shared between new patients. Graves' patients with persistent disease showed TCR diversity lower than patients newly diagnosed.

Researchers made TCR beta libraries by using iRepertoire HTBI primers and running Arm-PCR on CDR3 regions. MiXCR, run by TCRdb on the multiplex PCR reads, gives a single entry per CDR3 protein. The table lists a few hundred thousand distinct CDR3 sequences, 20% to 25% of them singletons. Time point indicated: persistent/refractory GD, antithyroid drugs over 5 years with positive TRAb. RNA isolated from PBMCs was used to make the TCR library. Peripheral blood, about 8.8 milliliters of it, was drawn into EDTA tubes. This clonotype was seen at least ten times. What it binds is unknown. The material was peripheral blood mononuclear cells (PBMCs), obtained when the disease was refractory, from a patient treated with antithyroid drugs. This TCR came from a woman aged 40-49 years with Graves disease. The chain combines TRBV29-1 with TRBJ2-7; 14 positions match TRBD2. The CDR3 nucleotides read TGCAGCGTTTTGGGACTAGCGGGAGACAACGAGCAGTACTTC. It yields the protein CSVLGLAGDNEQYF.